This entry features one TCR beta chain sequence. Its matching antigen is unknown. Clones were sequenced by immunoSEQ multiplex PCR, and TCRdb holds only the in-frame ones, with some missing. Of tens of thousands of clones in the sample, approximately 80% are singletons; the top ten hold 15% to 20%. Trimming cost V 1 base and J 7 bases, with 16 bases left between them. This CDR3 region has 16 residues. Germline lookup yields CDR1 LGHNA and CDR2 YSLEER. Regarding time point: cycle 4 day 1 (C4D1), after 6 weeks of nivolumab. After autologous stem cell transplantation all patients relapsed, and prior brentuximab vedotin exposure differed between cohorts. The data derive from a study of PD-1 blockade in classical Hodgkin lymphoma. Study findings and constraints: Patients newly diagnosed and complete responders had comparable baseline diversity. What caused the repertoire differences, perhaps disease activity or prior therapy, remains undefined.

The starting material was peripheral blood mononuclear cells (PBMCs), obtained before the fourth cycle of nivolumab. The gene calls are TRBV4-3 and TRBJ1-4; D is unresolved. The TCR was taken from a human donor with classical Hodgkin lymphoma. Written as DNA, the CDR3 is TGCGCCAGCAGCCAAGGGGCTCCTATTTGGGGTGAAAAACTGTTTTTT. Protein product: CASSQGAPIWGEKLFF.